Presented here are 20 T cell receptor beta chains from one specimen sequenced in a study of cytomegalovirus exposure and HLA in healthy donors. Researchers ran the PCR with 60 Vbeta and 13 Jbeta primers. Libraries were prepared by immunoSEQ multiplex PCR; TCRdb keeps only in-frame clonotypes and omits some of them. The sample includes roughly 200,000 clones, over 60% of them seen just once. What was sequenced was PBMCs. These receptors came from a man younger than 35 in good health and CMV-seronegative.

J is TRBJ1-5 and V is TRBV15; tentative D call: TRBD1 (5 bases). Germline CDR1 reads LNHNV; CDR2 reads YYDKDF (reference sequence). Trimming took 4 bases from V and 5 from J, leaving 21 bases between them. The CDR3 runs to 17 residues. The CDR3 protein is CATSTIWGLGGDQPQHF. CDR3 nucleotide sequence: TGTGCCACCAGCACTATTTGGGGCCTGGGGGGAGATCAGCCCCAGCATTTT.

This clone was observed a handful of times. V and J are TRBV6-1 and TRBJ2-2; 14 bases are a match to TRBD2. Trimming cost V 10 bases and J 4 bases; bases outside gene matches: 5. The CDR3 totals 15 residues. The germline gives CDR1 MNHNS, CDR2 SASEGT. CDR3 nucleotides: TGTGCCACCCAGGGACTAGCGGGAGTCACCGGGGAGCTGTTTTTT. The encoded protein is CATQGLAGVTGELFF.

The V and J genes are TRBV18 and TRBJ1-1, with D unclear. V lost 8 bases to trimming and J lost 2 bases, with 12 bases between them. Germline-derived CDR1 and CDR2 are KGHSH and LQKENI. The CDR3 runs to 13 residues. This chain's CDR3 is CASALLGNTEAFF. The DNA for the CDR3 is TGTGCCAGCGCCCTACTGGGCAACACTGAAGCTTTCTTT.

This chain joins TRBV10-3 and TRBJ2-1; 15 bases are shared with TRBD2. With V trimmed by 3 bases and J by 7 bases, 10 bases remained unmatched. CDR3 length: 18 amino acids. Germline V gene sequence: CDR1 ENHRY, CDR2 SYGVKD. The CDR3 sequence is CAISELGLAGGPSNEQFF. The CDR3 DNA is TGTGCCATCAGTGAACTCGGACTAGCGGGAGGGCCTTCGAATGAGCAGTTCTTC.

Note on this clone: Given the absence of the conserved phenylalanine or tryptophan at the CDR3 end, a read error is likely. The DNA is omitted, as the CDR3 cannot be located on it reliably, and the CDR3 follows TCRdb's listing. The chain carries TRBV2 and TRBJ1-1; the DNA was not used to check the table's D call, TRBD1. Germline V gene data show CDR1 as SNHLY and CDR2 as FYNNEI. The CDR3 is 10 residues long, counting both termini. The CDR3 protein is CASSENSLIV.

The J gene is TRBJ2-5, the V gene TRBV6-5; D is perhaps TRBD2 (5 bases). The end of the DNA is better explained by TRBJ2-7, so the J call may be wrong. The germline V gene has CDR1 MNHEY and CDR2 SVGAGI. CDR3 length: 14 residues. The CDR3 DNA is TGTGCCAGCAGCCTGGACTCGCCCGCGGACGAGCAGTACTTC. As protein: CASSLDSPADEQYF.

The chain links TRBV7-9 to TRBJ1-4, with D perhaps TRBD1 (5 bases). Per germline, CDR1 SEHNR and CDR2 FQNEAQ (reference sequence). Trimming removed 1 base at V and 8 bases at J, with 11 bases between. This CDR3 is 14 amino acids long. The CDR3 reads CASSLGRAGEKLFF. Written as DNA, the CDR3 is TGTGCCAGCAGCTTAGGCAGGGCCGGAGAAAAACTGTTTTTT.

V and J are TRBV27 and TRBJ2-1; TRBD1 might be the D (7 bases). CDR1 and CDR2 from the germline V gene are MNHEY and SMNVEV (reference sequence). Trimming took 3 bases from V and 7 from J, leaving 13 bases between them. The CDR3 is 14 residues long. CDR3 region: CASSFGGGWNEQFF. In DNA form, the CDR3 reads TGTGCCAGCAGTTTCGGAGGGGGCTGGAATGAGCAGTTCTTC.

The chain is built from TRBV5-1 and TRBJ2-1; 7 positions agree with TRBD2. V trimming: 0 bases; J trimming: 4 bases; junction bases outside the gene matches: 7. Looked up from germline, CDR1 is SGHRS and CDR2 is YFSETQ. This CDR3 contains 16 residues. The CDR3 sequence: CASSLVPSGQYNEQFF. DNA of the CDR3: TGCGCCAGCAGCTTGGTTCCTAGCGGCCAATACAATGAGCAGTTCTTC. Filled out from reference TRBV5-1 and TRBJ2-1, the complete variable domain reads KAGVTQTPRYLIKTRGQQVTLSCSPISGHRSVSWYQQTPGQGLQFLFEYFSETQRNKGNFPGRFSGRQFSNSRSEMNVSTLELGDSALYLCASSLVPSGQYNEQFFGPGTRLTVL.

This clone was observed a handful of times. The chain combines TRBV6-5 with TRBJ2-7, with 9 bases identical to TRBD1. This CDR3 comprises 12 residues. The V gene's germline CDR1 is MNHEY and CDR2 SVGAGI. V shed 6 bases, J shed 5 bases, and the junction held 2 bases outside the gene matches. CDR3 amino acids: CASRQGADEQYF. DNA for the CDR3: TGTGCCAGCAGACAGGGGGCCGACGAGCAGTACTTC.

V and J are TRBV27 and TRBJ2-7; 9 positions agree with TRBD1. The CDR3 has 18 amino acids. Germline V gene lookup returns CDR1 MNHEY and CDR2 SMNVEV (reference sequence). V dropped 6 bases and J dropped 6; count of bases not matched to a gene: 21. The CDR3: CASRPLFTGTGIVGEQYF. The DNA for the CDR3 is TGTGCCAGCAGACCCCTATTCACCGGGACAGGGATTGTTGGCGAGCAGTACTTC.

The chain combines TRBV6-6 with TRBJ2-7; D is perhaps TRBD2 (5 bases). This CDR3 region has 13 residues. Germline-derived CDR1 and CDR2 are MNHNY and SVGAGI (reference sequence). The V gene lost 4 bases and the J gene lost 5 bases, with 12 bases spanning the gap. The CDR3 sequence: CASSFTSPNEQYF. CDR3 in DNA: TGTGCCAGCAGTTTTACTAGTCCCAACGAGCAGTACTTC.

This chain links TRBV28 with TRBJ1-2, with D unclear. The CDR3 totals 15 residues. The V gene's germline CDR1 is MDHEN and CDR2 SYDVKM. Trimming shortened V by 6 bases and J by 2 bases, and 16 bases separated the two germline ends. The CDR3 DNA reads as TGTGCCAGCAGCCGGTATCGGGGAGGGAACTATGGCTACACCTTC. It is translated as CASSRYRGGNYGYTF.

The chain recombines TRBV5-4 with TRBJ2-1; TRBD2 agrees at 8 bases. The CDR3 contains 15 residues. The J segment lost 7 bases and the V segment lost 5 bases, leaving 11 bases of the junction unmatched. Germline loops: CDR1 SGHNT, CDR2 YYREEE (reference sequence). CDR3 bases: TGTGCCAGCAGGCGAGCCAGCGGGAGTGTGAATGAGCAGTTCTTC. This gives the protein CASRRASGSVNEQFF.

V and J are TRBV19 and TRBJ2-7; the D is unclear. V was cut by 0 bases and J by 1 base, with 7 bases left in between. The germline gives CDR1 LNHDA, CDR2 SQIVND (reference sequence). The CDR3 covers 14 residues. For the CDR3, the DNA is TGTGCCAGTAGTATAGAAGAGTGGTCCTACGAGCAGTACTTC. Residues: CASSIEEWSYEQYF. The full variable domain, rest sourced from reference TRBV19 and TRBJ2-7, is DGGITQSPKYLFRKEGQNVTLSCEQNLNHDAMYWYRQDPGQGLRLIYYSQIVNDFQKGDIAEGYSVSREKKESFPLTVTSAQKNPTAFYLCASSIEEWSYEQYFGPGTRLTVT.

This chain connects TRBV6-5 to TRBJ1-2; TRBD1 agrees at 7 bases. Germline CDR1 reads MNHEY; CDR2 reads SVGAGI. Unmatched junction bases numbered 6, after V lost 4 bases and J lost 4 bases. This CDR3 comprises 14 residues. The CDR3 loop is CASSSWDSSYGYTF. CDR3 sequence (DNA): TGTGCCAGCAGTTCCTGGGACAGCAGCTATGGCTACACCTTC.

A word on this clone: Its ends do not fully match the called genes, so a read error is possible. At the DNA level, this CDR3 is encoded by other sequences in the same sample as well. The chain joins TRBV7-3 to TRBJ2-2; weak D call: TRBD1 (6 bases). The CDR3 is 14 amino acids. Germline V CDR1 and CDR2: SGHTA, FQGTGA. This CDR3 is CASKTGANTGELFF. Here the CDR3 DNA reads TGTGCTAGCAAGACAGGAGCGAACACCGGGGAGCTGTTTTTT.

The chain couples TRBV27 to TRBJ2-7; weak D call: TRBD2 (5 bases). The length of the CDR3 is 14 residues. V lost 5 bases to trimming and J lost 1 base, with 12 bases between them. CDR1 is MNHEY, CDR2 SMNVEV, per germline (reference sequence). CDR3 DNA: TGTGCCAGCAGTCCCCGGACGGGATCCTACGAGCAGTACTTC. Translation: CASSPRTGSYEQYF.

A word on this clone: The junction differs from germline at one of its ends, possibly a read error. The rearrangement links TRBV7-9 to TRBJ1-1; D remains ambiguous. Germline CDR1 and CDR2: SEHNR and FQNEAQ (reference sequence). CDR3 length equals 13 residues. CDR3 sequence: CSSSLLSGAEAFF. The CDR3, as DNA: TGTTCCAGCAGCTTACTTTCAGGCGCTGAAGCTTTCTTT.

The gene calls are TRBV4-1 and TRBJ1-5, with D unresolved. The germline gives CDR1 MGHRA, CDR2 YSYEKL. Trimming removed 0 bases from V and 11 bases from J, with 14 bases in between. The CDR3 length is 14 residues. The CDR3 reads CASSQETRRRAQHF. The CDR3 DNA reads TGCGCCAGCAGCCAAGAAACCCGCCGTCGAGCCCAGCATTTT.